The 21 T cell receptor beta chains in this list originate from one sample, sequenced in a study of T cell changes during pregnancy in multiple sclerosis. Some clones are missing from TCRdb's copy, which holds only in-frame ones; the method was immunoSEQ multiplex PCR. The repertoire includes 40,000 or so clones, 75% to 95% of them detected once, and 0.35% to 0.45% sits in the top ten. The sequenced sample was CD4+ T cells from peripheral blood mononuclear cells, obtained in the third trimester of pregnancy. The receptors originated from a female donor in good health, enrolled as a control in a pregnancy study.

This clone has a single count. V gene TRBV6-6 combines with J gene TRBJ1-3, with D unclear. This CDR3 contains 14 residues. The V end lost 6 bases, the J end lost 4 bases, and 13 bases lay between the germline ends. Germline V gene lookup returns CDR1 MNHNY and CDR2 SVGAGI (reference sequence). The CDR3 spells CASRDAGYGNTIYF. CDR3 sequence (DNA): TGTGCCAGCAGGGACGCGGGGTACGGAAACACCATATATTTT.

V is TRBV7-2 and J is TRBJ1-2; no clear D gene. V was trimmed by 5 bases and J by 3 bases, leaving 13 bases between them. Per the germline V gene, CDR1 is SGHTA and CDR2 is FQGNSA. The CDR3 has 14 residues. CDR3 in DNA: TGTGCCAGCAGCCCGTCGGTTCTTGACTATGGCTACACCTTC. This translates into CASSPSVLDYGYTF.

V is TRBV7-9 and J is TRBJ1-4; possibly TRBD1 for D (5 bases). Germline CDR1 SEHNR, CDR2 FQNEAQ (reference sequence). The length of the CDR3 is 16 residues. Trimming left V 4 bases short and J 8 bases short, with 20 bases between. The CDR3 loop is CASSSNRVGLGEKLFF. For the CDR3, the DNA is TGTGCCAGCAGCTCAAACAGAGTGGGGCTCGGAGAAAAACTGTTTTTT.

The chain is built from TRBV6-1 and TRBJ2-5; the D gene is possibly TRBD1 (5 bases). Near its end, the DNA agrees better with TRBJ2-7, so the J call may be wrong. CDR3 size: 15 residues. The germline gives CDR1 MNHNS, CDR2 SASEGT. CDR3 loop: CASSALQASPYEQYF. Written as DNA, the CDR3 is TGTGCCAGCAGTGCTTTACAGGCGAGCCCCTACGAGCAGTACTTC.

The chain has TRBV7-8 and TRBJ2-5, with 7 bases aligning to TRBD2. The V segment lost 5 bases and the J segment 5 bases; nucleotides outside the gene matches: 20. The CDR3 is 18 residues long. CDR1 and CDR2 from the germline V gene are SGHVS and FQNEAQ. CDR3 nucleotides: TGTGCCAGCAGCCCTAGACGTAGCGGGCAGGGTTTAGCCGAGACCCAGTACTTC. Translation: CASSPRRSGQGLAETQYF.

The V and J genes are TRBV7-6 and TRBJ1-4; D not resolved. This CDR3 region has 12 residues. CDR1 is SGHVS, CDR2 FNYEAQ, per germline. Trimming shortened V by 5 bases and J by 8 bases, and 9 bases separated the two germline ends. The CDR3 DNA is TGTGCCAGCAGCCCTATAGAGGAAAAACTGTTTTTT. As protein: CASSPIEEKLFF.

The rearrangement uses TRBV18 and TRBJ2-1, with D unresolved. Germline-derived CDR1 and CDR2 are KGHSH and LQKENI. Trimming stripped 5 bases from V and 6 bases from J, with 11 bases between. The CDR3 loop spans 13 amino acids. CDR3: CASSAYSSNEQFF. The DNA for the CDR3 is TGTGCCAGCTCAGCGTACTCGTCCAATGAGCAGTTCTTC.

The V and J genes are TRBV30 and TRBJ1-5, with D perhaps matching TRBD1 (5 bases). This CDR3 comprises 14 residues. The germline gives CDR1 GTSNPN, CDR2 SVGIG (reference sequence). V lost 2 bases, J lost 7 bases, and 15 bases lay in between. This CDR3 is CAWSMGGKGQPQHF. The CDR3 DNA sequence: TGTGCCTGGAGTATGGGAGGGAAGGGGCAGCCCCAGCATTTT.

The chain links TRBV2 to TRBJ1-6, with D hard to call. The CDR3 is made up of 15 amino acids. V was pared by 7 bases and J by 10 bases, with 20 bases between. Looked up from germline, CDR1 is SNHLY and CDR2 is FYNNEI. CDR3 in amino acids: CASTLNEGRRSPLHF. The CDR3, as DNA: TGTGCCAGCACCCTAAACGAGGGTAGGCGGTCACCCCTCCACTTT.

This chain uses TRBV19 with TRBJ1-2; D remains ambiguous. CDR1 is LNHDA, CDR2 SQIVND, per germline (reference sequence). The V end was cut by 4 bases, the J end by 5 bases, with 8 bases between. CDR3 length equals 12 residues. CDR3 nucleotides: TGTGCCAGTAGTAACCCCAGTTATGGCTACACCTTC. Amino acid sequence: CASSNPSYGYTF.

The chain joins TRBV19 to TRBJ2-1; 10 nucleotides match TRBD2. The J segment lost 7 bases and the V segment lost 6 bases, leaving 21 bases of the junction unmatched. CDR3 length equals 19 residues. The germline V gene has CDR1 LNHDA and CDR2 SQIVND (reference sequence). The CDR3 DNA reads as TGTGCCAGTAGGGCCCATGCCCCCCTCCCTAAGCGGGAGGGGAATGAGCAGTTCTTC. This translates into CASRAHAPLPKREGNEQFF.

J is TRBJ2-1 and V is TRBV11-2, with no clear D. The V gene lost 0 bases and the J gene lost 12 bases, with 9 bases spanning the gap. Germline CDR1 reads SGHAT; CDR2 reads FQNNGV. This CDR3 has 12 residues. CDR3 DNA: TGTGCCAGCAGCTTAGATCTGCGGCGGCAGTTCTTC. As protein: CASSLDLRRQFF.

The chain has TRBV18 and TRBJ1-3, with TRBD1 as a possible D gene (5 bases). Trimming cost V 1 base and J 0 bases, with 16 bases left between them. Germline CDR1 reads KGHSH; CDR2 reads LQKENI. The CDR3 is 18 residues long. CDR3 residues: CASSPLLKGRISGNTIYF. Here the CDR3 DNA reads TGTGCCAGCTCACCACTCCTCAAGGGGCGCATCTCTGGAAACACCATATATTTT.

The genes are TRBV5-5 and TRBJ1-6; D might be TRBD1 (5 bases). CDR1 SGHKS and CDR2 YYEKEE come from the germline V gene (reference sequence). Trimming stripped 4 bases from V and 0 bases from J, with 14 bases between. CDR3 length: 17 residues. The CDR3 spells CASSPGRGSSYNSPLHF. CDR3 nucleotide sequence: TGTGCCAGCAGCCCAGGGCGTGGAAGCTCCTATAATTCACCCCTCCACTTT.

This clone was observed once. The V gene is TRBV6-1, the J gene TRBJ1-2, with 7 bases fitting TRBD1. CDR1 is MNHNS, CDR2 SASEGT, per germline. The V gene end was trimmed by 2 bases and the J gene end by 4 bases; junction bases not matched to a gene: 4. The CDR3 is 14 residues long. CDR3 protein: CASSETPGGYGYTF. CDR3 nucleotide sequence: TGTGCCAGCAGTGAAACCCCAGGGGGCTATGGCTACACCTTC.

The chain uses TRBV5-6 and TRBJ1-6; D is unclear. Trimming cost V 3 bases and J 7 bases, with 14 bases left between them. CDR1 SGHDT and CDR2 YYEEEE come from the germline V gene. The CDR3 loop spans 15 amino acids. The CDR3, as DNA: TGTGCCAGCAGCTCCCTTCGGTTTTCAAATTCACCCCTCCACTTT. This translates into CASSSLRFSNSPLHF. The variable domain in full, with the rest retrieved from reference TRBV5-6 and TRBJ1-6, is DAGVTQSPTHLIKTRGQQVTLRCSPKSGHDTVSWYQQALGQGPQFIFQYYEEEERQRGNFPDRFSGHQFPNYSSELNVNALLLGDSALYLCASSSLRFSNSPLHFGNGTRLTVT.

The rearrangement joins TRBV27 to TRBJ1-2; a weak D match, TRBD1 (6 bases). The CDR3 has 15 amino acids. The V gene's germline CDR1 is MNHEY and CDR2 SMNVEV (reference sequence). V was trimmed by 2 bases and J by 3 bases, leaving 13 bases between them. The CDR3 bases are TGTGCCAGCAGTTTAAGGTCAGGGGTAGACTATGGCTACACCTTC. Translating it yields CASSLRSGVDYGYTF.

This clone showed up just once. This chain joins TRBV5-1 and TRBJ2-5; D not certain. Germline values: CDR1 SGHRS, CDR2 YFSETQ. The length of the CDR3 is 13 residues. V dropped 1 base and J dropped 1 base, with 5 bases sitting between them. CDR3 nucleotide sequence: TGCGCCAGCAGCTTGTACAGCCAAGAGACCCAGTACTTC. Residues: CASSLYSQETQYF.

The CDR3 nucleotides read TGTGCCAGCAGCTTAGACAGGGTCGACCAGCCCCAGCATTTT. Residues: CASSLDRVDQPQHF. The rearrangement links TRBV7-9 to TRBJ1-5, with TRBD1 as a possible D gene (6 bases). Germline CDR1 is SEHNR and CDR2 is FQNEAQ (reference sequence). The CDR3 consists of 14 residues. V dropped 1 base and J dropped 7 bases, with 11 bases sitting between them.

The chain is built from TRBV5-4 and TRBJ2-1; weak D call: TRBD2 (6 bases). This CDR3 is 15 amino acids long. Germline V gene data show CDR1 as SGHNT and CDR2 as YYREEE (reference sequence). V lost 1 base to trimming and J lost 5 bases, with 13 bases between them. The CDR3: CASSLMSSAHNEQFF. In nucleotides, the CDR3 is TGTGCCAGCAGCTTGATGTCTAGCGCCCACAATGAGCAGTTCTTC.

This chain connects TRBV4-2 to TRBJ2-3; D gene ambiguous. The ends were cut back, 0 bases at V and 4 bases at J, with 5 bases in the middle. The CDR3 loop spans 13 amino acids. CDR1 is LGHNA, CDR2 YNFKEQ, per germline. The CDR3 bases are TGTGCCAGCAGCCAAGACACGGCAGATACGCAGTATTTT. It codes for CASSQDTADTQYF.